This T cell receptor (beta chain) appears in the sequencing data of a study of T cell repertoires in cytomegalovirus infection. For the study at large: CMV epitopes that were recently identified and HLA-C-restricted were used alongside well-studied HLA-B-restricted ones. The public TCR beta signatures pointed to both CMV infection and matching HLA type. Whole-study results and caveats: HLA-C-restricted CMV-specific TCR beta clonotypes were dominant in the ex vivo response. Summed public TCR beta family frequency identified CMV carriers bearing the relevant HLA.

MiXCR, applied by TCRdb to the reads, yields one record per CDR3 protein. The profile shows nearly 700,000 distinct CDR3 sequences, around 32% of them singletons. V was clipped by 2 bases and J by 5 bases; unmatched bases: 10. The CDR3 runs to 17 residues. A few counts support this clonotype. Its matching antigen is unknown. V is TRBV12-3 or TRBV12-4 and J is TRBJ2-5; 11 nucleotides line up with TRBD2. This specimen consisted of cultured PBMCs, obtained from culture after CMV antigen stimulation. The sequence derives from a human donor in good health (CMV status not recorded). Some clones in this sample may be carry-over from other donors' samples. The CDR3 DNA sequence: TGTGCCAGCAGTTTACGAGTAGCGGGGGGGCTACAGGAGACCCAGTACTTC. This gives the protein CASSLRVAGGLQETQYF.